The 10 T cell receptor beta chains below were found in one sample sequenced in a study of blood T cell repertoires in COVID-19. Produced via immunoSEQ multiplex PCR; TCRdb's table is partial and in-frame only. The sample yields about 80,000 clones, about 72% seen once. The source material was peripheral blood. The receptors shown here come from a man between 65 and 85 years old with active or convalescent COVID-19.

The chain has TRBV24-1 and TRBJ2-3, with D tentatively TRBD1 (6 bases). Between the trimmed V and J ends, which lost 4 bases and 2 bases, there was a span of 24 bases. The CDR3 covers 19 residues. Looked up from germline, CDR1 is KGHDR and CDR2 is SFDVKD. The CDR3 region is CATSDSGVGGPRLTDTQYF. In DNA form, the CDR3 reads TGTGCCACCAGTGACTCAGGGGTTGGGGGCCCCCGACTCACAGATACGCAGTATTTT.

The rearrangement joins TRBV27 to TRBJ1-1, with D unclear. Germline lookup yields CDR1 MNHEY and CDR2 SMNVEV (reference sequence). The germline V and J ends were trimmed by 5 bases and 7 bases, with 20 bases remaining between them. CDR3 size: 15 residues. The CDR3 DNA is TGTGCCAGCAGTAAGGGCGTCTTAGGTGGAGGTGAAGCTTTCTTT. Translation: CASSKGVLGGGEAFF.

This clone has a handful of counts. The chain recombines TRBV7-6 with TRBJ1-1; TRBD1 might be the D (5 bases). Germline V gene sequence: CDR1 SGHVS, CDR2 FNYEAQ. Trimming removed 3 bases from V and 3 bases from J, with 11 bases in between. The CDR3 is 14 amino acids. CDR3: CASSFADKDTEAFF. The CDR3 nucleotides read TGTGCCAGCAGCTTTGCGGACAAAGACACTGAAGCTTTCTTT.

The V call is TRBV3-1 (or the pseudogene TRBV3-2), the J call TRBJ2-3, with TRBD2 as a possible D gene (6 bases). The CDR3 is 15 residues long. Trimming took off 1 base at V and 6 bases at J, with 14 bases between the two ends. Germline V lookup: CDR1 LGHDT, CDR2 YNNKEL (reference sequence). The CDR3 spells CASSQGGLLSDTQYF. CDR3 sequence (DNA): TGTGCCAGCAGCCAAGGGGGACTCCTCTCCGATACGCAGTATTTT.

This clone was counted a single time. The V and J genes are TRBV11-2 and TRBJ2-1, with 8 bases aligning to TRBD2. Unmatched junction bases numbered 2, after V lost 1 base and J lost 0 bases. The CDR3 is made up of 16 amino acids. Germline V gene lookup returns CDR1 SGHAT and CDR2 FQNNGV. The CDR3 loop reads CASSLARGGSYNEQFF. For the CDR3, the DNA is TGTGCCAGCAGCTTAGCACGGGGGGGCTCCTACAATGAGCAGTTCTTC.

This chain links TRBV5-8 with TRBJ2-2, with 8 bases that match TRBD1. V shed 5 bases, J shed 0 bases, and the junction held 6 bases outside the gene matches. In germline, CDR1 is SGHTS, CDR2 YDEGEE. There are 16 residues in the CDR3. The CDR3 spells CASSRDRLTNTGELFF. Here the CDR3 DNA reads TGTGCCAGCAGTAGGGACAGGCTAACGAACACCGGGGAGCTGTTTTTT.

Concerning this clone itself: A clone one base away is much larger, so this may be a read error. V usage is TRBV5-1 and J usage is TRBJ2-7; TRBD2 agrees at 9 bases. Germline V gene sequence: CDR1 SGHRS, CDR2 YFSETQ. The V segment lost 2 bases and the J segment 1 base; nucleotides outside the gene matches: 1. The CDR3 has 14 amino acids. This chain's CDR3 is CASSFSGGSYEQYF. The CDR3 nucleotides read TGCGCCAGCAGCTTCAGCGGGGGGTCCTACGAGCAGTACTTC.

The CDR3: CASSTGTVTYGYTF. In nucleotides, the CDR3 is TGTGCCAGTAGTACCGGGACAGTTACCTATGGCTACACCTTC. The chain links TRBV19 to TRBJ1-2; 7 bases are a match to TRBD1. The germline V gene encodes CDR1 LNHDA and CDR2 SQIVND (reference sequence). This CDR3 is 14 amino acids long. Germline trimming cut 4 bases from V and 4 bases from J; bases unmatched to any gene: 6.

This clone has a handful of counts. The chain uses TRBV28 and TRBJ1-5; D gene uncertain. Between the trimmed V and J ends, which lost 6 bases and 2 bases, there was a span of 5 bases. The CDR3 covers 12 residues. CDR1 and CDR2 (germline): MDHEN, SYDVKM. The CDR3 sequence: CASSGGNQPQHF. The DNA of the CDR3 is TGTGCCAGCAGCGGTGGCAATCAGCCCCAGCATTTT.

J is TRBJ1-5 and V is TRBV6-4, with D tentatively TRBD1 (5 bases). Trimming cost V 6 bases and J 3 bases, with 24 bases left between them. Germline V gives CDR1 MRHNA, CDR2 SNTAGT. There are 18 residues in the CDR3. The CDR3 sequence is CASSPSSSERQHNQPQHF. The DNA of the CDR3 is TGTGCCAGCAGCCCATCATCCTCCGAGAGACAGCACAATCAGCCCCAGCATTTT.